Listed here are 29 T cell receptor beta chains from one sample, sequenced in a study of T cells in women clearing cervical HPV infection. Assay: immunoSEQ multiplex PCR; the TCRdb copy retains only in-frame clones and omits some. The sample holds over 25,000 clones. The sequencing sample was made of blood buffy coat. The receptors stem from a woman between 18 and 75 years old with a cervical HPV16 infection that either progressed to CIN3+ or cleared (not recorded which).

A remark on this clone: The read stops 3 residues short of the end of the CDR3; the missing end is completed from the germline J gene. The chain uses TRBV7-2 and TRBJ1-5; possible D gene TRBD1, 6 bases. The CDR3 has 13 residues. V shed 3 bases and J shed 4 bases, with 7 bases lying between them. Germline V gene data show CDR1 as SGHTA and CDR2 as FQGNSA. CDR3 DNA, as far as it was read: TGTGCCAGCAGCTTTGACAGGAATCAGCCC. This sequence encodes CASSFDRNQP. The CDR3 as a whole reads CASSFDRNQPQHF.

For this clone: The read terminates 3 residues before the CDR3 end, so the remaining end is supplied by the germline J gene. This chain links TRBV20-1 with TRBJ2-5, with 11 bases aligning to TRBD2. Germline V gene lookup returns CDR1 DFQATT and CDR2 SNEGSKA (reference sequence). The CDR3 runs to 16 residues. CDR3 loop: CSASLNLLAGVDTQYF. The covered CDR3 bases are TGCAGTGCTAGCCTGAATCTACTAGCGGGGGTAGATACC.

As concerns this clone: The read finishes 3 residues shy of the CDR3 end, and the germline J gene is used to complete it. The chain combines TRBV20-1 with TRBJ2-7, with 11 nucleotides matching TRBD2. Germline CDR1 reads DFQATT; CDR2 reads SNEGSKA (reference sequence). This CDR3 comprises 15 residues. V lost 3 bases to trimming and J lost 2 bases; unmatched junction nucleotides: 6. The CDR3 is CSARGLLAGAYEQYF. The CDR3 bases that were read are TGCAGTGCTAGGGGACTACTAGCGGGGGCCTACGAG.

Details on this clone: Coverage ceases 3 residues before the CDR3 finishes, and the germline J gene fills in the end. V and J are TRBV12-5 and TRBJ1-3, with D possibly being TRBD1 (5 bases). The V end lost 7 bases, the J end lost 4 bases, and 20 bases lay between the germline ends. The CDR3 length is 16 residues. Germline CDR1 reads LGHNT; CDR2 reads FRNRAP. This CDR3 reads CASAPLEGLIGNTIYF. The DNA read from the CDR3 is TGTGCTAGTGCCCCCCTAGAGGGGCTAATCGGAAACACC.

Details on this clone: The read ends 3 residues before the CDR3 terminus; that terminus is restored from the germline J gene. The V and J genes are TRBV4-1 and TRBJ2-1, with D possibly matching TRBD1 (7 bases). This CDR3 spans 16 amino acids. Trimming left V 1 base short and J 3 bases short, with 13 bases between. The germline V gene has CDR1 MGHRA and CDR2 YSYEKL. The CDR3 here is CASSQGRQGGYNEQFF. The covered CDR3 bases are TGCGCCAGCAGCCAAGGGCGTCAGGGGGGCTACAATGAG.

Comments on this clone: The read is 3 residues too short to cover the CDR3 end, so that end is filled in from the germline J gene. The gene calls are TRBV19 and TRBJ1-2; 7 nucleotides agree with TRBD1. Germline trimming cut 5 bases from V and 0 bases from J; bases unmatched to any gene: 6. Germline lookup yields CDR1 LNHDA and CDR2 SQIVND (reference sequence). This CDR3 comprises 15 residues. This chain's CDR3 is CASSLQGESNYGYTF. CDR3 DNA (partial): TGTGCCAGTAGTCTCCAGGGGGAGTCTAACTATGGC.

Remarks on this clone: Read coverage stops 3 residues before the CDR3 terminus; the germline J gene supplies the remainder. The rearrangement links TRBV12-5 to TRBJ2-3, with TRBD2 as a possible D gene (6 bases). Trimming removed 3 bases at V and 3 bases at J, with 19 bases between. The CDR3 runs to 17 residues. Germline V CDR1 and CDR2: LGHNT, FRNRAP. The CDR3 bases that were read are TGTGCTAGTGGTTTACCGGGACTCTCCTACTTTACAGATACG. Amino acids: CASGLPGLSYFTDT. The whole CDR3 reads CASGLPGLSYFTDTQYF.

Notes on this clone: Sequencing ends 3 residues short of the CDR3 end; the germline J gene provides the rest. The genes are TRBV2 and TRBJ2-2; TRBD1 agrees at 9 bases. J lost 9 bases, V lost 8 bases, and 13 bases had no gene match. Looked up from germline, CDR1 is SNHLY and CDR2 is FYNNEI. CDR3 size: 15 residues. The CDR3 reads CASLSGTGFYRELFF. The CDR3 DNA, read in part, is TGTGCCAGCCTGTCCGGGACAGGGTTCTACCGGGAG.

To note about this clone: The read stops 3 residues short of the end of the CDR3; the missing end is completed from the germline J gene. The chain carries TRBV20-1 and TRBJ1-6, with TRBD1 matching 8 bases. With 8 bases clipped from V and 1 base from J, the junction kept 13 bases outside the gene matches. Germline-derived CDR1 and CDR2 are DFQATT and SNEGSKA (reference sequence). This CDR3 contains 17 residues. The CDR3 bases that were read are TGCAGTTCACTACGAGACAGGGGAAGGTCCTATAATTCACCC. It specifies CSSLRDRGRSYNSP. The full-length CDR3 reads as CSSLRDRGRSYNSPLHF.

Turning to this clone: Read sequence stops 3 residues before the CDR3 end, and the germline J gene provides the missing end. The gene calls are TRBV5-1 and TRBJ2-5; 7 positions agree with TRBD2. Per the germline V gene, CDR1 is SGHRS and CDR2 is YFSETQ. The CDR3 runs to 15 residues. The covered CDR3 bases are TGCGCCAGCAGGGAGAGCGGGGAGGGCACAGATACC. It encodes CASRESGEGTDT. In full, the CDR3 is CASRESGEGTDTQYF.

About this clone: The read terminates 3 residues ahead of where the CDR3 ends, so the germline J gene completes it. The gene calls are TRBV30 and TRBJ1-4; D is undetermined. The CDR3 is made up of 13 amino acids. V lost 5 bases to trimming and J lost 0 bases, with 7 bases between them. Germline assignment: CDR1 GTSNPN and CDR2 SVGIG (reference sequence). This CDR3 is CAWWRATNEKLFF. The CDR3 bases that were read are TGTGCCTGGTGGCGGGCAACTAATGAAAAA. Supplemented by reference TRBV30 and TRBJ1-4, the full variable domain reads SQTIHQWPATLVQPVGSPLSLECTVEGTSNPNLYWYRQAAGRGLQLLFYSVGIGQISSEVPQNLSASRPQDRQFILSSKKLLLSDSGFYLCAWWRATNEKLFFGSGTQLSVL.

In regard to this clone: The sequenced fragment ends 3 residues before the CDR3 boundary, so the rest is inferred from the germline J gene. This chain uses TRBV7-9 with TRBJ1-2; the D gene is possibly TRBD1 (5 bases). The CDR3 runs to 15 residues. CDR1 SEHNR and CDR2 FQNEAQ come from the germline V gene (reference sequence). CDR3 in amino acids: CASSHQTQGWNDYTF. CDR3 DNA (partial): TGTGCCAGCAGCCACCAAACCCAGGGTTGGAACGAC.

Comment on this clone: The read stops 3 residues short of the end of the CDR3; the missing end is completed from the germline J gene. This sequence joins TRBV20-1 and TRBJ2-2, with a tentative D call TRBD1 (5 bases). Germline-derived CDR1 and CDR2 are DFQATT and SNEGSKA (reference sequence). The CDR3 sequence is 15 residues long. This CDR3 is CSAVYQSAGNSPLFF. CDR3 bases read: TGCAGTGCCGTATACCAATCCGCAGGGAATTCACCG.

Turning to this clone: The DNA ends 3 residues before the CDR3 does, and the rest of the CDR3 is filled in from the germline J gene. The rearrangement links TRBV19 to TRBJ2-3; D is unresolved. CDR3 length: 15 amino acids. Germline CDR1 reads LNHDA; CDR2 reads SQIVND (reference sequence). CDR3 sequence reads: CASSIGASPGETQYF. The sequenced part of the CDR3 DNA is TGTGCCAGTAGTATAGGGGCTTCCCCTGGTGAGACG.

In regard to this clone: With the read ending 3 residues before the CDR3 end, the germline J gene is used to fill in that end. The chain is built from TRBV29-1 and TRBJ2-2; maybe TRBD2 (7 bases). This CDR3 spans 14 amino acids. Germline V gives CDR1 SQVTM, CDR2 ANQGSEA. The CDR3 is CSVPGGPSNEKLFF. The covered CDR3 bases are TGCAGCGTCCCCGGGGGGCCTTCTAATGAAAAG.

Comments on this clone: The read is 3 residues too short to cover the CDR3 end, so that end is filled in from the germline J gene. The chain employs TRBV11-2 and TRBJ2-7; a weak D match, TRBD1 (5 bases). This CDR3 is built from 14 residues. Germline CDR1 reads SGHAT; CDR2 reads FQNNGV. The V and J ends lost 5 bases and 4 bases respectively, with 15 bases between them. CDR3 loop: CASSTSLGRYEQYF. The CDR3 DNA, read in part, is TGTGCCAGCAGCACCTCACTGGGGCGGTACGAG. Full variable domain (missing parts from reference TRBV11-2 and TRBJ2-7): EAGVAQSPRYKIIEKRQSVAFWCNPISGHATLYWYQQILGQGPKLLIQFQNNGVVDDSQLPKDRFSAERLKGVDSTLKIQPAKLEDSAVYLCASSTSLGRYEQYFGPGTRLTVT.

To note about this clone: The read gets to within 3 residues of the CDR3 end, and the germline J gene fills in the rest. The gene calls are TRBV4-1 and TRBJ2-7, with 9 positions matching TRBD2. Germline V gene sequence: CDR1 MGHRA, CDR2 YSYEKL. This CDR3 has 16 residues. V was pared by 0 bases and J by 4 bases, with 7 bases of the junction left unmatched. The part of the CDR3 DNA that was read is TGCGCCAGCAGCCAAGATTTAGCGGGAGCAGGATACGAG. The encoded protein is CASSQDLAGAGYE. The full CDR3 is CASSQDLAGAGYEQYF.

A remark on this clone: The read ends 3 residues before the CDR3 terminus; that terminus is restored from the germline J gene. The J gene is TRBJ2-1, the V gene TRBV30; 13 bases map to TRBD2. The ends lost 0 bases at V and 9 bases at J; junction bases unmatched: 5. CDR3 length equals 15 residues. The germline V gene encodes CDR1 GTSNPN and CDR2 SVGIG (reference sequence). This CDR3 reads CAWSVFTSGRAEQFF. Partial CDR3 DNA: TGTGCCTGGAGTGTATTTACTAGCGGGAGGGCTGAG.

About this clone itself: Germline is not matched at one junction end, which may reflect a read error. The DNA ends 3 residues before the CDR3 does, and the rest of the CDR3 is filled in from the germline J gene. Other DNA sequences of this sample code for an identical CDR3. The V and J genes are TRBV13 and TRBJ1-3; possibly TRBD1 for D (6 bases). The length of the CDR3 is 14 residues. Per germline, CDR1 PRHDT and CDR2 FYEKMQ (reference sequence). This CDR3 reads CASSNDRFGNTIYF. Incomplete CDR3 DNA: TGTGCCAGCAGCAACGACAGGTTTGGAAACACA.

A remark on this clone: The read is 3 residues too short to cover the CDR3 end, so that end is filled in from the germline J gene. The J gene is TRBJ2-5, the V gene TRBV27, with D possibly being TRBD2 (5 bases). Per germline, CDR1 MNHEY and CDR2 SMNVEV (reference sequence). V was cut by 6 bases and J by 2 bases, with 10 bases left in between. The length of the CDR3 is 13 residues. The DNA read from the CDR3 is TGTGCCAGCAGCACTAGAATGCAAGAGACC. Its translation: CASSTRMQET. The whole CDR3 reads CASSTRMQETQYF.

Concerning this clone: Read coverage stops 3 residues before the CDR3 terminus; the germline J gene supplies the remainder. This chain links TRBV30 with TRBJ1-4; TRBD1 matches 9 bases. The ends lost 2 bases at V and 2 bases at J; junction bases unmatched: 3. In germline, CDR1 is GTSNPN, CDR2 SVGIG (reference sequence). The CDR3 runs 15 residues. CDR3 DNA, as far as it was read: TGTGCCTGGAGTCGACAGGGGGGCACTAATGAAAAA. This gives the protein CAWSRQGGTNEK. The whole CDR3 sequence is CAWSRQGGTNEKLFF.

With regard to this clone: Read coverage stops 3 residues before the CDR3 terminus; the germline J gene supplies the remainder. The chain links TRBV20-1 to TRBJ2-3; 9 nucleotides agree with TRBD2. This CDR3 is built from 15 residues. After removal of 0 bases from V and 3 bases from J, the junction contained 4 bases not matched to a gene. Germline CDR1 is DFQATT and CDR2 is SNEGSKA (reference sequence). The CDR3 sequence is CSARDPSGETDTQYF. Partial CDR3 DNA: TGCAGTGCTAGAGATCCTAGCGGGGAGACAGATACG.

Frequency places this clone as medium-sized. The CDR3 goes on 3 residues after the read ends, and that part is filled in from the germline J gene. The chain carries TRBV7-2 and TRBJ2-3; a weak D match, TRBD1 (5 bases). The CDR3 sequence is 13 residues long. Trimming cost V 3 bases and J 5 bases, with 9 bases left between them. Germline V CDR1 and CDR2: SGHTA, FQGNSA. The CDR3 bases that were read are TGTGCCAGCAGCTTGAACAGGAAAGATACG. This encodes CASSLNRKDT. The entire CDR3 sequence reads CASSLNRKDTQYF.

Regarding this clone: With the read ending 3 residues before the CDR3 end, the germline J gene is used to fill in that end. This chain uses TRBV19 with TRBJ1-6, with D unclear. The V gene's germline CDR1 is LNHDA and CDR2 SQIVND (reference sequence). Trimming removed 8 bases from V and 7 bases from J, with 15 bases in between. The CDR3 totals 14 residues. CDR3 DNA, as far as it was read: TGTGCCAGTTCAAACCCGGGGTACAATTCACCC. Translation: CASSNPGYNSP. The CDR3, in full, reads CASSNPGYNSPLHF.

With respect to this clone: The read terminates 3 residues before the CDR3 end, so the remaining end is supplied by the germline J gene. This chain joins TRBV7-6 and TRBJ1-2, with D maybe TRBD1 (6 bases). There are 13 residues in the CDR3. From germline, CDR1 is SGHVS and CDR2 FNYEAQ. The CDR3 sequence is CASSWTWGRDYTF. Incomplete CDR3 DNA: TGTGCCAGCAGCTGGACGTGGGGGCGCGAC.

About this clone itself: The read finishes 3 residues shy of the CDR3 end, and the germline J gene is used to complete it. The J gene is TRBJ1-4, the V gene TRBV19; possible D gene TRBD1, 6 bases. The CDR3 sequence is 14 residues long. Germline-derived CDR1 and CDR2 are LNHDA and SQIVND (reference sequence). V was pared by 6 bases and J by 5 bases, with 13 bases between. The CDR3 region is CASRMRGANEKLFF. CDR3 DNA, as far as it was read: TGTGCCAGTAGGATGCGGGGGGCGAATGAAAAA.

On this clone: The observed sequence ends 3 residues before the CDR3 terminus, with the missing tail filled in from the germline J gene. V usage is TRBV28 and J usage is TRBJ1-4; no firm D call. Trimming left V 2 bases short and J 6 bases short, with 16 bases between. The CDR3 is 16 amino acids. Germline CDR1 MDHEN, CDR2 SYDVKM. The sequenced CDR3 bases are TGTGCCAGCAGTTTAGTGGTAGGAGCGTTCGATGAAAAA. As protein: CASSLVVGAFDEK. The CDR3 as a whole reads CASSLVVGAFDEKLFF.

To note about this clone: The observed sequence ends 3 residues before the CDR3 terminus, with the missing tail filled in from the germline J gene. V is TRBV10-3 and J is TRBJ1-2; D remains unclear. V was cut by 4 bases and J by 0 bases, with 9 bases left in between. The CDR3 runs 14 residues. The germline CDR1 and CDR2 sequences are ENHRY and SYGVKD. The CDR3 sequence: CAISVRVANYGYTF. CDR3 DNA, as far as it was read: TGTGCCATCAGTGTGAGGGTCGCTAACTATGGC.

To note about this clone: Sequencing ends 3 residues short of the CDR3 end; the germline J gene provides the rest. The chain uses TRBV7-9 and TRBJ1-2; D gene ambiguous. Trimming removed 1 base at V and 4 bases at J, with 4 bases between. This CDR3 has 12 amino acids. CDR1 is SEHNR, CDR2 FQNEAQ, per germline (reference sequence). CDR3 bases read: TGTGCCAGCAGCTTAGGCGGCTATGGC. This encodes CASSLGGYG. The full CDR3 is CASSLGGYGYTF. Variable domain in full (rest from reference TRBV7-9 and TRBJ1-2): DTGVSQNPRHKITKRGQNVTFRCDPISEHNRLYWYRQTLGQGPEFLTYFQNEAQLEKSRLLSDRFSAERPKGSFSTLEIQRTEQGDSAMYLCASSLGGYGYTFGSGTRLTVV.